These 21 T cell receptor beta chains were sequenced from one sample in a study of blood T cell repertoires in COVID-19. Repertoires were generated with immunoSEQ multiplex PCR, while TCRdb's copy carries only in-frame clones and drops some. Seen here are 90,000 to 110,000 clones, approximately 80% observed once, and the top ten hold 30% to 45%. The sample comprised peripheral blood. The receptors come from a man older than 75 with acute or convalescent COVID-19.

This clone was seen just once. V is TRBV5-4 and J is TRBJ2-7; D remains unclear. V lost 2 bases and J lost 5, with 11 bases in between. Per the germline V gene, CDR1 is SGHNT and CDR2 is YYREEE (reference sequence). This CDR3 contains 13 residues. The CDR3: CASSFYQANEQYF. CDR3 in DNA: TGTGCCAGCAGCTTCTATCAGGCTAACGAGCAGTACTTC.

The genes are TRBV5-4 and TRBJ1-2, with 8 bases fitting TRBD1. The CDR3 loop spans 13 amino acids. Germline CDR1 is SGHNT and CDR2 is YYREEE (reference sequence). With 3 bases clipped from V and 4 bases from J, the junction kept 2 bases outside the gene matches. The CDR3 bases are TGTGCCAGCAGCTGGGACAGGTCCTATGGCTACACCTTC. Protein sequence: CASSWDRSYGYTF.

The rearrangement joins TRBV27 to TRBJ2-5; TRBD2 agrees at 7 bases. J gave up 2 bases and V 5 bases, and 8 bases lay outside the gene matches. This CDR3 spans 15 amino acids. CDR1 is MNHEY, CDR2 SMNVEV, per germline (reference sequence). In DNA, the CDR3 is TGTGCCAGCAGTCCCGGGCGGGGGAAGCAAGAGACCCAGTACTTC. The encoded protein is CASSPGRGKQETQYF.

The V gene is TRBV5-1, the J gene TRBJ2-1; no definite D call. Germline assignment: CDR1 SGHRS and CDR2 YFSETQ. Trimming pared 1 base from V and 6 bases from J, leaving 11 bases between. The CDR3 extends over 14 amino acids. The CDR3 DNA follows: TGCGCCAGCAGCTTGCGAGGCCTTCCCAATGAGCAGTTCTTC. It translates to CASSLRGLPNEQFF.

The rearrangement joins TRBV10-3 to TRBJ2-5; perhaps TRBD2 as D (6 bases). This CDR3 has 13 residues. The V end lost 0 bases, the J end lost 4 bases, and 6 bases lay between the germline ends. The V gene's germline CDR1 is ENHRY and CDR2 SYGVKD. CDR3 sequence (DNA): TGTGCCATCAGTGAGTCGGGGGGAGAGACCCAGTACTTC. Protein: CAISESGGETQYF.

This clone has a handful of counts. The chain is built from TRBV4-2 and TRBJ2-1, with 12 bases matching TRBD2. Unmatched junction bases numbered 14, after V lost 5 bases and J lost 9 bases. Germline V lookup: CDR1 LGHNA, CDR2 YNFKEQ. CDR3 length: 17 amino acids. DNA of the CDR3: TGTGCCAGCAGCTTACAACTAGCGGGAGGACAGGCTGGTGAGCAGTTCTTC. Its translation is CASSLQLAGGQAGEQFF.

V gene TRBV3-1 (or the pseudogene TRBV3-2) combines with J gene TRBJ1-1, with 8 nucleotides matching TRBD1. Germline V CDR1 and CDR2: LGHDT, YNNKEL (reference sequence). J lost 1 base, V lost 4 bases, and 2 bases had no gene match. This CDR3 is 14 amino acids long. The CDR3 sequence: CASSPGGRNTEAFF. CDR3 in DNA: TGTGCCAGCAGCCCAGGGGGCCGGAACACTGAAGCTTTCTTT.

This clone was seen once. The chain combines TRBV6-6 with TRBJ2-7, with 8 bases aligning to TRBD1. The CDR3 sequence is 12 residues long. Looked up from germline, CDR1 is MNHNY and CDR2 is SVGAGI (reference sequence). The junction had 1 base not matched to a gene; V was cut back by 6 bases and J by 3 bases. The CDR3 here is CASRTGDYEQYF. Here the CDR3 DNA reads TGTGCCAGCAGGACAGGGGACTACGAGCAGTACTTC.

This chain uses TRBV5-1 with TRBJ2-3, with 12 bases lining up with TRBD2. With V trimmed by 2 bases and J by 1 base, 5 bases remained unmatched. The CDR3 has 17 amino acids. In germline, CDR1 is SGHRS, CDR2 YFSETQ. CDR3 sequence: CASSLTTSGSGTDTQYF. Written as DNA, the CDR3 is TGCGCCAGCAGCTTAACGACTAGCGGGAGCGGCACAGATACGCAGTATTTT.

This clone was found once. The CDR3 sequence is CASSLGPASTEAFF. CDR3 DNA: TGTGCCAGCAGCTTAGGGCCCGCCAGCACTGAAGCTTTCTTT. The rearrangement links TRBV7-2 to TRBJ1-1; D unresolved. Germline CDR1 is SGHTA and CDR2 is FQGNSA. The CDR3 is 14 residues long. V was trimmed by 1 base and J by 4 bases, leaving 10 bases between them.

The chain carries TRBV3-1 (or the pseudogene TRBV3-2) and TRBJ1-1; D gene ambiguous. Trimming cost V 3 bases and J 11 bases, with 16 bases left between them. CDR3 length: 13 amino acids. CDR1 is LGHDT and CDR2 is YNNKEL in the germline V gene (reference sequence). This chain's CDR3 is CASSQFRGRAAFF. In nucleotides, the CDR3 is TGTGCCAGCAGCCAGTTCAGAGGGAGGGCGGCTTTCTTT.

The rearrangement joins TRBV11-2 to TRBJ1-2, with 8 bases that match TRBD1. Germline V CDR1 and CDR2: SGHAT, FQNNGV. The CDR3 has 14 residues. J lost 4 bases, V lost 4 bases, and 5 bases had no gene match. The CDR3 DNA reads TGTGCCAGCAGCTCATCGACAGGGGCCTATGGCTACACCTTC. This encodes CASSSSTGAYGYTF.

This rearrangement joins TRBV29-1 to TRBJ2-2, with a possible D match to TRBD1 (5 bases). Looked up from germline, CDR1 is SQVTM and CDR2 is ANQGSEA. V shed 1 base and J shed 0 bases, with 9 bases lying between them. The CDR3 covers 15 residues. The CDR3 here is CSVEVAGTNTGELFF. The CDR3 DNA is TGCAGCGTTGAAGTGGCAGGGACGAACACCGGGGAGCTGTTTTTT.

The rearrangement uses TRBV7-9 and TRBJ1-2; 8 nucleotides align to TRBD1. Germline CDR1 SEHNR, CDR2 FQNEAQ (reference sequence). The CDR3 has 13 residues. Germline trimming cut 3 bases from V and 3 bases from J; bases unmatched to any gene: 0. The CDR3 protein is CASSLGQDYGYTF. In DNA form, the CDR3 reads TGTGCCAGCAGCTTGGGACAGGACTATGGCTACACCTTC.

This clone was observed once. V usage is TRBV7-2 and J usage is TRBJ2-3; 8 nucleotides agree with TRBD2. Germline lookup yields CDR1 SGHTA and CDR2 FQGNSA. The J segment lost 1 base and the V segment lost 3 bases, leaving 3 bases of the junction unmatched. The CDR3 totals 15 residues. The CDR3 loop reads CASSFPAGGTDTQYF. The DNA of the CDR3 is TGTGCCAGCAGCTTCCCAGCGGGAGGCACAGATACGCAGTATTTT.

In DNA, the CDR3 is TGTGCCAGCAGCCGCGGACAGGGAGTAAATTCACCCCTCCACTTT. Its translation is CASSRGQGVNSPLHF. This sequence joins TRBV14 and TRBJ1-6; 8 bases agree with TRBD1. The trim removed 4 bases at V and 7 bases at J, leaving 6 bases unmatched. Germline V gives CDR1 SGHDN, CDR2 FVKESK. The CDR3 has 15 residues.

This chain joins TRBV9 and TRBJ2-1; 12 bases line up with TRBD2. With 0 bases clipped from V and 4 bases from J, the junction kept 8 bases outside the gene matches. This CDR3 has 18 amino acids. The germline CDR1 and CDR2 sequences are SGDLS and YYNGEE. In nucleotides, the CDR3 is TGTGCCAGCAGCGTAGAGGCTAGCGGGAGGGTTTTTTACAATGAGCAGTTCTTC. Translation gives CASSVEASGRVFYNEQFF.

The rearrangement joins TRBV30 to TRBJ1-5; 7 bases line up with TRBD1. CDR1 and CDR2 (germline): GTSNPN, SVGIG (reference sequence). The J segment lost 5 bases and the V segment lost 1 base, leaving 2 bases of the junction unmatched. This CDR3 contains 13 residues. CDR3 DNA sequence: TGTGCCTGGAGTGGGGACAGCTATCAGCCCCAGCATTTT. This codes for CAWSGDSYQPQHF.

J is TRBJ2-3 and V is TRBV5-1, with TRBD2 identical over 7 bases. Germline CDR1 reads SGHRS; CDR2 reads YFSETQ. The CDR3 runs 14 residues. The junction had 3 bases not matched to a gene; V was cut back by 4 bases and J by 1 base. The chain's CDR3 is CASSPTSGTDTQYF. DNA of the CDR3: TGCGCCAGCAGCCCAACTAGCGGCACAGATACGCAGTATTTT.

The chain employs TRBV9 and TRBJ2-3; D gene unclear. V was shortened by 0 bases and J by 7 bases, with 9 bases between the two germline ends. Germline-derived CDR1 and CDR2 are SGDLS and YYNGEE. The CDR3 extends over 13 amino acids. The CDR3 nucleotides read TGTGCCAGCAGCGTAGGGGCCGCTTATACGCAGTATTTT. Translating it yields CASSVGAAYTQYF.

The chain uses TRBV2 and TRBJ1-5; 7 bases map to TRBD1. Germline V CDR1 and CDR2: SNHLY, FYNNEI. The V gene end was trimmed by 7 bases and the J gene end by 6 bases; junction bases not matched to a gene: 12. This CDR3 region has 15 residues. The CDR3 DNA is TGTGCCAGCACCAGACAGGGCCATGCGGGTCAGCCCCAGCATTTT. Translating gives CASTRQGHAGQPQHF.